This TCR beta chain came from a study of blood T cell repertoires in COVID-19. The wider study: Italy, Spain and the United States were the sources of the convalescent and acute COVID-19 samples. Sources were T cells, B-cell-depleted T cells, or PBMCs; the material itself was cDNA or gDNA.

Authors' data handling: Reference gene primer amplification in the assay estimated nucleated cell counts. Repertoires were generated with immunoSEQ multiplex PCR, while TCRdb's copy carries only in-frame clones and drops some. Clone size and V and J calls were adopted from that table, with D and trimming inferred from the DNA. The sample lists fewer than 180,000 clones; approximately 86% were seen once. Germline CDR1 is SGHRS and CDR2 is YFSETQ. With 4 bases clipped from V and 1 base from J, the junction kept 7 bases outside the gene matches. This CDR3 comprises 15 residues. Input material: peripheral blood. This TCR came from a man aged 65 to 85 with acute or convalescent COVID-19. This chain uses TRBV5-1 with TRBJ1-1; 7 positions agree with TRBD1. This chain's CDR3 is CASSHRTGQNTEAFF. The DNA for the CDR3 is TGCGCCAGCAGCCACAGGACAGGACAGAACACTGAAGCTTTCTTT.